This T cell receptor (beta chain) appears in the sequencing data of a study of OX40 agonist ivuxolimab in advanced cancers. Study overall: Participants, 82.7% male, averaged approximately 56 years of age, ranging from roughly 23 to 80. Study findings and constraints: Not determined was the antigen specificity of the expanded peripheral T cells.

The CDR3 consists of 13 residues. J lost 6 bases, V lost 0 bases, and 1 base had no gene match. Germline CDR1 is LNHNV and CDR2 is YYDKDF (reference sequence). As concerns this clone: Its antigen is unidentified.

Generated by immunoSEQ multiplex PCR, the TCRdb table keeps only in-frame clones and is missing some. This table has 80,000 to 85,000 clones, around 80% appearing once. Sequenced here: CD4+ or CD8+ T cells sorted from blood, sampled in a trial of the OX40 agonist ivuxolimab. The sequence was obtained from an adult with an advanced solid tumor such as melanoma, head and neck, liver or kidney cancer. The V and J genes are TRBV15 and TRBJ2-7; the match to TRBD2 covers 8 bases. The CDR3 reads CATSRDRGGEQYF. The CDR3 nucleotides read TGTGCCACCAGCAGAGATCGGGGGGGCGAGCAGTACTTC.